Given below is one TCR beta chain in context. These data are taken from a study of blood T cell repertoires in COVID-19. The V gene end was trimmed by 1 base and the J gene end by 7 bases; junction bases not matched to a gene: 11. CDR1 and CDR2 (germline): SEHNR, FQNEAQ (reference sequence). CDR3 length: 16 amino acids. Among Cohort 3 donors, those recovered had two negative PCRs, clearance, or symptom resolution. In the authors' methods: Nucleated cell counts were estimated from reference gene primer amplification. The assay was immunoSEQ multiplex PCR, and TCRdb's table has in-frame clones only and misses some. V and J calls plus clone size are reproduced from that table; the DNA served to infer D and trimming. The sample consists of fewer than 350,000 clones, roughly 89% of them appearing once.

Input material: PBMCs or T cells enriched from blood (not recorded which). The chain is built from TRBV7-9 and TRBJ2-7, with 9 bases matching TRBD2. The TCR comes from a woman in her thirties or forties who had recovered from COVID-19. In DNA, the CDR3 is TGTGCCAGCAGCTTAGGAACTAGCGGGTCCCGTTTAGAGCAGTACTTC. It codes for CASSLGTSGSRLEQYF.